One TCR beta chain is described in this entry. What it recognizes is unknown. All patients were mismatch repair deficient, assessed by either PCR or immunohistochemistry. CDR3 length equals 15 residues. The germline CDR1 and CDR2 sequences are SEHNR and FQNEAQ (reference sequence). The J segment lost 4 bases and the V segment lost 5 bases, leaving 5 bases of the junction unmatched. This sample is part of a study of PD-1 blockade in mismatch repair-deficient tumors. Overall study context: Enrolled about 2013-2016, patients had progressing, pretreated mismatch repair-deficient cancers of approximately 13 types. Study-wide results and caveats: Tumor-resident clones, often undetectable pretreatment in blood, expanded then contracted after pembrolizumab.

The data were produced by immunoSEQ multiplex PCR, yet TCRdb's version contains in-frame clones alone and is incomplete. The sample has 100,000 to 150,000 clones, 86% seen once. J is TRBJ2-6 and V is TRBV7-9; 7 nucleotides line up with TRBD1. The receptor was isolated from an adult with mismatch repair-deficient cancer. The source was peripheral blood, collected 44 weeks after starting pembrolizumab. The CDR3 DNA reads as TGTGCCAGCAGCCCGACAGGGACGGGGGCCAACGTCCTGACTTTC. This codes for CASSPTGTGANVLTF.